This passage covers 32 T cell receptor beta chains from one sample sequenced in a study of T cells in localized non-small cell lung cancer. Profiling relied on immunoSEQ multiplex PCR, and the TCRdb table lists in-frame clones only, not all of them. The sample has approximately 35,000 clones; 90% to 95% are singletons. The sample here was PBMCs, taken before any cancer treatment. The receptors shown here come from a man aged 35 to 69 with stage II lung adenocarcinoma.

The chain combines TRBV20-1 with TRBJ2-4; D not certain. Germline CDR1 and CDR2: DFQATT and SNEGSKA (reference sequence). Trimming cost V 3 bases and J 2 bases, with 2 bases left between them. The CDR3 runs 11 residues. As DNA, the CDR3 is TGCAGTGCTAGGTCCAAAAACATTCAGTACTTC. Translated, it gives CSARSKNIQYF.

In nucleotides, the CDR3 is TGTGCCAGCAGCTTGCTCAGGGTCGGGATTAACGACAATGAGCAGTTCTTC. As protein: CASSLLRVGINDNEQFF. The chain joins TRBV5-8 to TRBJ2-1, with D perhaps assigned TRBD1 or TRBD2 (5 bases each). The germline V and J ends were trimmed by 1 base and 5 bases, with 19 bases remaining between them. This CDR3 region has 17 residues. Germline V gene data show CDR1 as SGHTS and CDR2 as YDEGEE.

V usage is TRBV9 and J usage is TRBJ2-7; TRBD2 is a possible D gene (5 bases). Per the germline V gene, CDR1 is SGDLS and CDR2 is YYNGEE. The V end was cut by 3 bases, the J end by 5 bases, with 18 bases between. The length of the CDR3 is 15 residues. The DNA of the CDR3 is TGTGCCAGCAGCGGCAGTCCGGGGTTAATCGACGAGCAGTACTTC. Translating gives CASSGSPGLIDEQYF.

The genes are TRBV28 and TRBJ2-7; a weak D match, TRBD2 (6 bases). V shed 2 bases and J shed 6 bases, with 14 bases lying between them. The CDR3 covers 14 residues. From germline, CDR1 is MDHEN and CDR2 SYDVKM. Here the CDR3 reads CASSLGGVKVEQYF. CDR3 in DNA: TGTGCCAGCAGTTTAGGAGGGGTTAAGGTCGAGCAGTACTTC.

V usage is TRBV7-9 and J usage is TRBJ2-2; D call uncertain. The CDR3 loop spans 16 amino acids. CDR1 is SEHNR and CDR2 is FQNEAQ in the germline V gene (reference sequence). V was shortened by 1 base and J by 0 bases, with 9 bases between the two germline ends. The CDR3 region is CASSLGEPANTGELFF. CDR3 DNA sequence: TGTGCCAGCAGCTTAGGAGAGCCGGCGAACACCGGGGAGCTGTTTTTT.

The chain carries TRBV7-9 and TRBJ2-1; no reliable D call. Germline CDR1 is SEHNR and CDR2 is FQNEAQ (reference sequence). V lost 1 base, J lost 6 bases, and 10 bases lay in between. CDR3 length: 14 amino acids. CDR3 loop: CASSLGEPRNEQFF. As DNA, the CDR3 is TGTGCCAGCAGCTTAGGGGAACCACGCAATGAGCAGTTCTTC.

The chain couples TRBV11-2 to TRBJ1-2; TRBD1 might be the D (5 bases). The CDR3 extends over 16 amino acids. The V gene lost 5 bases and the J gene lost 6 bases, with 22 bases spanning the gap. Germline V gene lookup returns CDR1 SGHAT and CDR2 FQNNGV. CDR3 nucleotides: TGTGCCAGCAGCGGGGGGACCCACCGGGGTTTGGATGGCTACACCTTC. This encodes CASSGGTHRGLDGYTF.

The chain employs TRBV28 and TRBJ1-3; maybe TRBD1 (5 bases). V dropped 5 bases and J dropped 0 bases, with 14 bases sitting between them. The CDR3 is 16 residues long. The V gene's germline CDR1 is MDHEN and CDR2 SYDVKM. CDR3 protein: CASSPGHRNSGNTIYF. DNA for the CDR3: TGTGCCAGCAGTCCCGGTCACAGGAACTCTGGAAACACCATATATTTT. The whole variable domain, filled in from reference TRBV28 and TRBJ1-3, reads DVKVTQSSRYLVKRTGEKVFLECVQDMDHENMFWYRQDPGLGLRLIYFSYDVKMKEKGDIPEGYSVSREKKERFSLILESASTNQTSMYLCASSPGHRNSGNTIYFGEGSWLTVV.

CDR3 bases: TGTGCCAGCAGCTCAATTAGCGGGAGTAGGGGTGAGACCCAGTACTTC. It translates to CASSSISGSRGETQYF. The genes are TRBV13 and TRBJ2-5; TRBD2 matches at 9 bases. The CDR3 runs 16 residues. J was trimmed by 5 bases and V by 4 bases; bases with no gene match: 11. Germline CDR1 PRHDT, CDR2 FYEKMQ (reference sequence).

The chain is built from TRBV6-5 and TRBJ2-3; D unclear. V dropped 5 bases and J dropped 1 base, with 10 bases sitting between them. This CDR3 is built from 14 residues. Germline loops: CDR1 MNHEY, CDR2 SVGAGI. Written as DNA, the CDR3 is TGTGCCAGCAGTGGAGCGCAGGGCACAGATACGCAGTATTTT. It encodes CASSGAQGTDTQYF.

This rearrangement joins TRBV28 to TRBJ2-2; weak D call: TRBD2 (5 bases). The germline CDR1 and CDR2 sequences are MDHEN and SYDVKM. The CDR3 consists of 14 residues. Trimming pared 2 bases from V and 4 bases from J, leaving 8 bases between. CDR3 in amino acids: CASSLGGSTGELFF. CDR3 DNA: TGTGCCAGCAGTTTAGGAGGTAGCACCGGGGAGCTGTTTTTT. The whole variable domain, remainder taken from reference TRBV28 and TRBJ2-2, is DVKVTQSSRYLVKRTGEKVFLECVQDMDHENMFWYRQDPGLGLRLIYFSYDVKMKEKGDIPEGYSVSREKKERFSLILESASTNQTSMYLCASSLGGSTGELFFGEGSRLTVL.

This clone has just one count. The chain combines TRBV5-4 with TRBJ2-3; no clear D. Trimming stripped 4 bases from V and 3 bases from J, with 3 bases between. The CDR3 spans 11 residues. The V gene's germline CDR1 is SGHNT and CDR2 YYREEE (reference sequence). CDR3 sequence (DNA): TGTGCCAGCAGCGTGACAGATACGCAGTATTTT. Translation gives CASSVTDTQYF.

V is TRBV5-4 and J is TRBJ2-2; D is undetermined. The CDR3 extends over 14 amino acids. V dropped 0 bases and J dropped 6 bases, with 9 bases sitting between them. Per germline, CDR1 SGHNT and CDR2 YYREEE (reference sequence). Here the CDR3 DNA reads TGTGCCAGCAGCTTGGGCTCGTATGCCGGGGAGCTGTTTTTT. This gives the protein CASSLGSYAGELFF. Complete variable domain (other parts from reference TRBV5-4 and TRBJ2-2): ETGVTQSPTHLIKTRGQQVTLRCSSQSGHNTVSWYQQALGQGPQFIFQYYREEENGRGNFPPRFSGLQFPNYSSELNVNALELDDSALYLCASSLGSYAGELFFGEGSRLTVL.

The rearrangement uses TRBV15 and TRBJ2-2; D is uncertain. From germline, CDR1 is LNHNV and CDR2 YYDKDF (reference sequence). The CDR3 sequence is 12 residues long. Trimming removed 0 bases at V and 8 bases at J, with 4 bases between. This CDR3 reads CATSRDQGELFF. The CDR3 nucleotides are TGTGCCACCAGCAGAGATCAAGGGGAGCTGTTTTTT.

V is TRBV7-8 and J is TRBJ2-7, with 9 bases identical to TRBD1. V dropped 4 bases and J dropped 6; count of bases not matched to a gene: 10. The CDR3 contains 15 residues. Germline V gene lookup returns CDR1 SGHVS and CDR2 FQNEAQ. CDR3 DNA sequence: TGTGCCAGCAGCTCCCCGGGACAGGGTGTGTCCGAGCAGTACTTC. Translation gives CASSSPGQGVSEQYF.

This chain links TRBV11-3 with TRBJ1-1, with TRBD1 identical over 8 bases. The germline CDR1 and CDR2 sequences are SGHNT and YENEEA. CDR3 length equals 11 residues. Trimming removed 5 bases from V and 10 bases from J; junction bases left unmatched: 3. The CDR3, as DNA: TGTGCCAGCAGCCAAACAGGGGGAGCTTTCTTT. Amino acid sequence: CASSQTGGAFF.

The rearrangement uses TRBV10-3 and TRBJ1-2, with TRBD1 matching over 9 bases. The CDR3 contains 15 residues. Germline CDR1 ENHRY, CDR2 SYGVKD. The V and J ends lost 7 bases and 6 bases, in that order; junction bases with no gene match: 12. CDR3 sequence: CAITPGPGQGDGYTF. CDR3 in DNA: TGTGCCATCACCCCGGGGCCGGGACAGGGAGATGGCTACACCTTC.

This CDR3 is CAWSPTGTGDEQYF. The CDR3 bases are TGTGCCTGGAGTCCGACCGGGACAGGGGACGAGCAGTACTTC. The chain is built from TRBV30 and TRBJ2-7; 10 bases map to TRBD1. The ends lost 2 bases at V and 5 bases at J; junction bases unmatched: 6. This CDR3 is 14 amino acids long. CDR1 and CDR2 from the germline V gene are GTSNPN and SVGIG (reference sequence).

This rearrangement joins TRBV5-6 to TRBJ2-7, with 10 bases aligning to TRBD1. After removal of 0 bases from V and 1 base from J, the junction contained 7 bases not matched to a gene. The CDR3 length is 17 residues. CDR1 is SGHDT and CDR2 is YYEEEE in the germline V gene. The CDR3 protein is CASSLDRGGQGSYEQYF. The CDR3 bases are TGTGCCAGCAGCTTGGATCGGGGGGGACAGGGGTCCTACGAGCAGTACTTC.

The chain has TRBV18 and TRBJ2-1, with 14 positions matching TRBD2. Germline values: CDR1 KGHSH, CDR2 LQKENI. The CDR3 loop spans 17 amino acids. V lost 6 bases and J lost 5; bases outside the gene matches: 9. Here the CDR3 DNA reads TGTGCCAGCTCTCGAACCTCGGGACTAGCGGGGGACAATGAGCAGTTCTTC. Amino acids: CASSRTSGLAGDNEQFF.

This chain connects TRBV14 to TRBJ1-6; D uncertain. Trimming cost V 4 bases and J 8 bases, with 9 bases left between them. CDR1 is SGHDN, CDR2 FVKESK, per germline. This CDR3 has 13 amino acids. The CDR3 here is CASSPEIYSPLHF. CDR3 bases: TGTGCCAGCAGCCCCGAGATCTATTCACCCCTCCACTTT.

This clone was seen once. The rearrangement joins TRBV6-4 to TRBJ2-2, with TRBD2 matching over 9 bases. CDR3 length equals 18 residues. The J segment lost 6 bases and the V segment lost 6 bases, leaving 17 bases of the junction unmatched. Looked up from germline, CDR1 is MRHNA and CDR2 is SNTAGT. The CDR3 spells CASREKAGAGGLAGELFF. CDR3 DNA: TGTGCCAGCAGGGAAAAAGCTGGGGCGGGAGGGCTAGCCGGGGAGCTGTTTTTT.

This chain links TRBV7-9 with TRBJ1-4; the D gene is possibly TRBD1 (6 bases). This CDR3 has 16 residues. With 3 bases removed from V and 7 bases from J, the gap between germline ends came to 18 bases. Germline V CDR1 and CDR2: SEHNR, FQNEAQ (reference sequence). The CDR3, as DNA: TGTGCCAGCAGCTTTACCAGGGGCCTGCGGCTTGAAAAACTGTTTTTT. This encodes CASSFTRGLRLEKLFF.

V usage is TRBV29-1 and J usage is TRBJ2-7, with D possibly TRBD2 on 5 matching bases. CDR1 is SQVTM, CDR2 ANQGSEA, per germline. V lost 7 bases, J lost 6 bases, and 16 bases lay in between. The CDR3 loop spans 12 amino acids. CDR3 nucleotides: TGCAGCGCTTTTAGAGGGCGGAGCGAGCAGTACTTC. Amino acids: CSAFRGRSEQYF.

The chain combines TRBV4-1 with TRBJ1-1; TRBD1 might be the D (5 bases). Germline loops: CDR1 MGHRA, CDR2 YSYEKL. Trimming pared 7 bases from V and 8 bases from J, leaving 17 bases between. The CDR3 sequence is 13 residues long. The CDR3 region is CASTAERGLEAFF. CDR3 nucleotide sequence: TGCGCCAGCACCGCCGAGCGGGGACTCGAAGCTTTCTTT.

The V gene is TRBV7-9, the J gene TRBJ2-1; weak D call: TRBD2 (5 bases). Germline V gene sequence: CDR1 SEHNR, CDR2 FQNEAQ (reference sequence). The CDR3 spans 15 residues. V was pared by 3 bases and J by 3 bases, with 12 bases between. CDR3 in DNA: TGTGCCAGCAGCTTTTATCGGGAATACTACAATGAGCAGTTCTTC. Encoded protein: CASSFYREYYNEQFF.

The CDR3 DNA sequence: TGTGCCAGCAGCGTGGGACGAGAGAACACTGAAGCTTTCTTT. Its translation is CASSVGRENTEAFF. The V gene is TRBV7-9, the J gene TRBJ1-1, with a tentative D call TRBD1 (5 bases). V gave up 5 bases and J gave up 1 base, with 11 bases separating them. The CDR3 has 14 residues. Germline V gives CDR1 SEHNR, CDR2 FQNEAQ (reference sequence). The whole variable domain, remainder taken from reference TRBV7-9 and TRBJ1-1, is DTGVSQNPRHKITKRGQNVTFRCDPISEHNRLYWYRQTLGQGPEFLTYFQNEAQLEKSRLLSDRFSAERPKGSFSTLEIQRTEQGDSAMYLCASSVGRENTEAFFGQGTRLTVV.

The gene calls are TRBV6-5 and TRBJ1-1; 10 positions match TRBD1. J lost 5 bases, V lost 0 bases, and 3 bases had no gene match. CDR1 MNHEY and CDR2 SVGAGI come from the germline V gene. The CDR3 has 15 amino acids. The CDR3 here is CASSYSGTGVTEAFF. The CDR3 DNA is TGTGCCAGCAGTTACTCCGGGACAGGGGTGACTGAAGCTTTCTTT.

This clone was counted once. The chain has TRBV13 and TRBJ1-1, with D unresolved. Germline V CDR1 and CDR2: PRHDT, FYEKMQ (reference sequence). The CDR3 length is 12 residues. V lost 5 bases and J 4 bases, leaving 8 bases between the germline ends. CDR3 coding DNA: TGTGCCAGCAGCACGGTTGGCACTGAAGCTTTCTTT. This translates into CASSTVGTEAFF.

CDR3 nucleotides: TGTGCCAGCAGGGCGGTAACGAACACCGGGGAGCTGTTTTTT. It encodes CASRAVTNTGELFF. This rearrangement joins TRBV7-3 to TRBJ2-2; D unclear. Trimming cost V 6 bases and J 0 bases, with 8 bases left between them. The CDR3 is made up of 14 amino acids. Germline values: CDR1 SGHTA, CDR2 FQGTGA.

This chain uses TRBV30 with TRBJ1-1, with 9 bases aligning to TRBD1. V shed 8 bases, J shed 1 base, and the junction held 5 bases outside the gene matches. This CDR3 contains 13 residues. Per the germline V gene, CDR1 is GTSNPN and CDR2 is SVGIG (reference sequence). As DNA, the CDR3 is TGTGCCACCAAGGACAGGGGGAACACTGAAGCTTTCTTT. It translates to CATKDRGNTEAFF.

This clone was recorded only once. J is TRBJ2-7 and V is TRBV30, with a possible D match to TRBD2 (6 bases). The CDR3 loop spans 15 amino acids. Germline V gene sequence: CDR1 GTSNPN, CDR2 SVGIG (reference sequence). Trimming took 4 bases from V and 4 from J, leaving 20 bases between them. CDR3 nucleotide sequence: TGTGCCTGGAAAGGGACGGGACTCGTACCTTACGAGCAGTACTTC. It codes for CAWKGTGLVPYEQYF.